Following are 5 T cell receptor beta chains from one sample sequenced in a study of T cell responses to AZD1222 COVID-19 vaccine. Repertoires were generated with immunoSEQ multiplex PCR, while TCRdb's copy carries only in-frame clones and drops some. Counted here are roughly 100,000 clones, less than 95% occurring once; the ten biggest clones make up 4% to 6%. The material was peripheral blood, obtained on day 0 of AZD1222 vaccination. These receptors were collected from an adult in good health.

The rearrangement uses TRBV19 and TRBJ1-5; the D is unclear. The germline gives CDR1 LNHDA, CDR2 SQIVND (reference sequence). The germline V and J ends were trimmed by 0 bases and 1 base, with 7 bases remaining between them. The CDR3 contains 15 residues. The CDR3 here is CASSIDLGSNQPQHF. The CDR3 nucleotides read TGTGCCAGTAGTATAGATCTCGGCAGCAATCAGCCCCAGCATTTT. The full variable domain, its missing parts supplied by reference TRBV19 and TRBJ1-5, is DGGITQSPKYLFRKEGQNVTLSCEQNLNHDAMYWYRQDPGQGLRLIYYSQIVNDFQKGDIAEGYSVSREKKESFPLTVTSAQKNPTAFYLCASSIDLGSNQPQHFGDGTRLSIL.

This chain uses TRBV7-6 with TRBJ1-4; 7 bases agree with TRBD1. CDR3 length equals 15 residues. In germline, CDR1 is SGHVS, CDR2 FNYEAQ. J was trimmed by 8 bases and V by 4 bases; bases with no gene match: 10. CDR3 loop: CASSSDREIGEKLFF. CDR3 sequence (DNA): TGTGCCAGCAGCTCCGACAGGGAGATTGGAGAAAAACTGTTTTTT.

V gene TRBV30 combines with J gene TRBJ1-2; 9 bases agree with TRBD1. In germline, CDR1 is GTSNPN, CDR2 SVGIG (reference sequence). The ends lost 4 bases at V and 5 bases at J; junction bases unmatched: 8. CDR3 length equals 14 residues. The CDR3 spells CAWTKRGTGYGYTF. The CDR3 bases are TGTGCCTGGACCAAACGCGGGACAGGGTATGGCTACACCTTC. The complete variable domain, with remaining parts taken from reference TRBV30 and TRBJ1-2, reads SQTIHQWPATLVQPVGSPLSLECTVEGTSNPNLYWYRQAAGRGLQLLFYSVGIGQISSEVPQNLSASRPQDRQFILSSKKLLLSDSGFYLCAWTKRGTGYGYTFGSGTRLTVV.

This chain connects TRBV2 to TRBJ2-3, with TRBD2 identical over 12 bases. Trimming at V came to 10 bases and at J to 6 bases, leaving 5 bases not matched to a gene. Germline CDR1 reads SNHLY; CDR2 reads FYNNEI. This CDR3 has 13 residues. The CDR3 region is CATRTSGVDTQYF. The CDR3 nucleotides read TGTGCCACCAGGACTAGCGGGGTTGATACGCAGTATTTT.

V and J are TRBV10-3 and TRBJ2-7; D is possibly TRBD1 or TRBD2 (5 bases each). Per germline, CDR1 ENHRY and CDR2 SYGVKD. The germline V and J ends were trimmed by 2 bases and 3 bases, with 11 bases remaining between them. This CDR3 contains 14 residues. CDR3 residues: CAISEKGPVYEQYF. The CDR3, as DNA: TGTGCCATCAGTGAGAAGGGACCGGTCTACGAGCAGTACTTC.